The clone carrying this T cell receptor beta chain has at least ten counts. The antigen is not known. The sample is drawn from a study of identical twins. Trimming shortened V by 3 bases and J by 0 bases, and 10 bases separated the two germline ends. This CDR3 is 14 amino acids long. CDR1 is DFQATT and CDR2 is SNEGSKA in the germline V gene (reference sequence). The study's findings and limits: Part of the zero-insertion signal could reflect confounding by invariant MAIT and iNKT cells. Monozygotic twin pairs showed more out-of-frame TCR alpha sharing than models estimated. Twin pairs' shared out-of-frame alpha sequences were enriched in low generation probability.

TCRdb re-derived calls from the 5' RACE reads in MiXCR, one entry per CDR3 protein. Of roughly 260,000 distinct CDR3 sequences listed, approximately 7.3% are singletons. These data were also filed under a second study, of yellow fever vaccine responses in identical twins.

This receptor was identified in a woman aged 18-35 years in good health. This chain links TRBV20-1 with TRBJ2-3; perhaps D is TRBD1 or TRBD2 (5 bases each). The sequenced sample consisted of CD8+ T cells sorted from blood. The DNA of the CDR3 is TGCAGTGCTAGTGAGGGGATTAGCACAGATACGCAGTATTTT. Encoded protein: CSASEGISTDTQYF.